The 20 T cell receptor beta chains in this list originate from one sample, sequenced in a study of T cell repertoires in cytomegalovirus infection. In TCRdb, the reads were re-called with MiXCR into one record per CDR3 protein. The sample contains about 80,000 distinct CDR3 sequences, 3.7% of which appear only once. The specimen sequenced was PBMCs. These receptors originate from a human donor in good health (CMV status not recorded). Some clones in this sample may be carry-over from other donors' samples.

The sample holds many counts of this clonotype. The chain carries TRBV7-6 and TRBJ1-5, with unresolved D. The V and J ends lost 5 bases and 7 bases respectively, with 15 bases between them. Germline assignment: CDR1 SGHVS and CDR2 FNYEAQ. The CDR3 loop spans 14 amino acids. As DNA, the CDR3 is TGTGCCAGCAGCCAAGGGTTGGATGGACAGCCCCAGCATTTT. It encodes CASSQGLDGQPQHF.

This clonotype showed up many times. The chain is built from TRBV10-3 and TRBJ2-5; D remains unclear. Trimming took 2 bases from V and 5 from J, leaving 6 bases between them. The CDR3 consists of 12 residues. Germline CDR1 is ENHRY and CDR2 is SYGVKD. In DNA form, the CDR3 reads TGTGCCATCAGTGAGAACCGGGAGACCCAGTACTTC. This gives the protein CAISENRETQYF.

This clonotype occurred many times. The CDR3 DNA follows: TGTGCCAGCAGCAATGCCCGCTACGAGCAGTACTTC. It is translated as CASSNARYEQYF. The rearrangement links TRBV6-2 or TRBV6-3 to TRBJ2-7; D gene ambiguous. Looked up from germline, CDR1 is MNHEY and CDR2 is SVGEGT. This CDR3 is built from 12 residues. V lost 6 bases to trimming and J lost 3 bases, with 9 bases between them.

This clonotype was observed at least ten times. J is TRBJ1-3 and V is TRBV7-6, with 8 bases matching TRBD1. Looked up from germline, CDR1 is SGHVS and CDR2 is FNYEAQ. Trimming cost V 3 bases and J 4 bases; bases outside gene matches: 2. This CDR3 comprises 14 residues. The CDR3 DNA follows: TGTGCCAGCAGCTTGGACAGGGTGGGAAACACCATATATTTT. This encodes CASSLDRVGNTIYF. The complete variable domain, with remaining parts taken from reference TRBV7-6 and TRBJ1-3, reads GAGVSQSPRYKVTKRGQDVALRCDPISGHVSLYWYRQALGQGPEFLTYFNYEAQQDKSGLPNDRFSAERPEGSISTLTIQRTEQRDSAMYRCASSLDRVGNTIYFGEGSWLTVV.

This clonotype was observed many times. The rearrangement joins TRBV28 to TRBJ2-7, with TRBD1 identical over 7 bases. CDR3 length: 15 amino acids. With V trimmed by 7 bases and J by 2 bases, 11 bases remained unmatched. Germline lookup yields CDR1 MDHEN and CDR2 SYDVKM. CDR3: CASTPPGTVAYEQYF. The CDR3 DNA sequence: TGTGCCAGCACCCCACCCGGGACAGTAGCCTACGAGCAGTACTTC.

Ten or more counts support this clonotype. Here the CDR3 reads CASSTYKAGEQYF. CDR3 DNA sequence: TGTGCCAGCAGTACATACAAGGCAGGTGAGCAGTACTTC. V and J are TRBV27 and TRBJ2-7; D is undetermined. The CDR3 runs 13 residues. The V gene lost 5 bases and the J gene lost 7 bases, with 15 bases spanning the gap. Germline CDR1 is MNHEY and CDR2 is SMNVEV (reference sequence).

This clonotype was seen many times. The chain uses TRBV2 and TRBJ2-1; possible D gene TRBD1, 6 bases. CDR1 and CDR2 from the germline V gene are SNHLY and FYNNEI. This CDR3 has 16 residues. The V and J ends lost 3 bases and 1 base respectively, with 13 bases between them. The CDR3 sequence: CASSELAGVSYNEQFF. The CDR3 nucleotides are TGTGCCAGCAGTGAGCTTGCAGGGGTTTCCTACAATGAGCAGTTCTTC.

Many counts were recorded for this clonotype. The rearrangement uses TRBV7-2 and TRBJ1-1, with 8 nucleotides matching TRBD1. CDR3 length: 12 amino acids. Trimming removed 5 bases from V and 6 bases from J; junction bases left unmatched: 2. Germline CDR1 reads SGHTA; CDR2 reads FQGNSA. This CDR3 reads CASSETGAEAFF. The CDR3 coding sequence is TGTGCCAGCAGCGAGACAGGGGCTGAAGCTTTCTTT.

This clonotype has ten or more counts. The V call is TRBV7-9, the J call TRBJ2-1; 8 bases fit TRBD1. The CDR3 consists of 18 residues. CDR1 and CDR2 (germline): SEHNR, FQNEAQ (reference sequence). V lost 5 bases and J lost 7; bases outside the gene matches: 19. CDR3 bases: TGTGCCAGCAGCCCGAAAAAGGGGACAGGAGCCGTGGGGAATGAGCAGTTCTTC. It specifies CASSPKKGTGAVGNEQFF.

This clonotype was seen repeatedly, ten times or more. The chain recombines TRBV7-9 with TRBJ1-2; 9 positions match TRBD1. The CDR3 sequence is 16 residues long. V shed 5 bases and J 9 bases; nucleotides not matched to a gene: 16. Germline V CDR1 and CDR2: SEHNR, FQNEAQ (reference sequence). The CDR3 sequence is CASSVLSGTGKYSYTF. CDR3 in DNA: TGTGCCAGCAGCGTACTATCCGGGACAGGGAAATATAGCTACACCTTC.

This clonotype occurred many times. The J gene is TRBJ2-1, the V gene TRBV30; 7 positions agree with TRBD1. Germline V lookup: CDR1 GTSNPN, CDR2 SVGIG (reference sequence). This CDR3 is built from 14 residues. The ends lost 3 bases at V and 7 bases at J; junction bases unmatched: 9. The DNA for the CDR3 is TGTGCCTGGAGCCGACAGGGACAAGGGAATGAGCAGTTCTTC. This gives the protein CAWSRQGQGNEQFF.

In this sample, this clonotype turned up many times. The chain is built from TRBV24-1 and TRBJ1-2, with 11 positions matching TRBD1. This CDR3 is 16 amino acids long. The V gene's germline CDR1 is KGHDR and CDR2 SFDVKD. Trimming at V came to 4 bases and at J to 0 bases, leaving 3 bases not matched to a gene. In DNA form, the CDR3 reads TGTGCCACCAGTGAAACGGACAGGGGGCCTAACTATGGCTACACCTTC. Translated: CATSETDRGPNYGYTF.

This clonotype was seen repeatedly, ten times or more. The rearrangement uses TRBV7-2 and TRBJ1-5; the match to TRBD1 covers 7 bases. Trimming at V came to 5 bases and at J to 3 bases, leaving 7 bases not matched to a gene. Per germline, CDR1 SGHTA and CDR2 FQGNSA. CDR3 length: 15 amino acids. The CDR3 loop reads CASSTQTGSNQPQHF. The CDR3 DNA is TGTGCCAGCAGCACTCAGACAGGGTCCAATCAGCCCCAGCATTTT.

By sample fraction, this clonotype is medium-sized. The chain uses TRBV19 and TRBJ1-5; D remains ambiguous. Trimming removed 6 bases at V and 0 bases at J, with 9 bases between. CDR1 LNHDA and CDR2 SQIVND come from the germline V gene (reference sequence). The CDR3 loop spans 14 amino acids. CDR3 DNA: TGTGCCAGTAGGATCGACGGTAGCAATCAGCCCCAGCATTTT. Translation gives CASRIDGSNQPQHF. Supplemented by reference TRBV19 and TRBJ1-5, the full variable domain reads DGGITQSPKYLFRKEGQNVTLSCEQNLNHDAMYWYRQDPGQGLRLIYYSQIVNDFQKGDIAEGYSVSREKKESFPLTVTSAQKNPTAFYLCASRIDGSNQPQHFGDGTRLSIL.

With respect to this clonotype: Germline and junction disagree at one end, which may indicate a read error. The gene calls are TRBV18 and TRBJ2-2, with a possible D match to TRBD2 (6 bases). This CDR3 comprises 17 residues. The germline gives CDR1 KGHSH, CDR2 LQKENI. The CDR3 here is CASSPPSESGVTGELWF. In nucleotides, the CDR3 is TGTGCCAGCTCACCACCGTCGGAATCGGGGGTCACCGGGGAGCTGTGGTTT.

This clonotype was picked up many times. The chain employs TRBV19 and TRBJ1-2; D gene unclear. Germline V lookup: CDR1 LNHDA, CDR2 SQIVND (reference sequence). This CDR3 spans 15 amino acids. With 6 bases removed from V and 4 bases from J, the gap between germline ends came to 18 bases. CDR3 sequence (DNA): TGTGCCAGTAGCCTACCTGCAGACCACTTCTATGGCTACACCTTC. Translating gives CASSLPADHFYGYTF.

This clonotype showed up many times. The chain has TRBV7-2 and TRBJ2-3, with D uncertain. Per the germline V gene, CDR1 is SGHTA and CDR2 is FQGNSA. The CDR3 length is 14 residues. The V end lost 1 base, the J end lost 4 bases, and 9 bases lay between the germline ends. The chain's CDR3 is CASSLGGVADTQYF. The CDR3 DNA reads TGTGCCAGCAGCTTAGGGGGTGTCGCAGATACGCAGTATTTT.

At least ten counts were recorded for this clonotype. The gene calls are TRBV28 and TRBJ2-1, with D perhaps matching TRBD1 (6 bases). CDR1 and CDR2 (germline): MDHEN, SYDVKM. CDR3 length equals 13 residues. V was clipped by 6 bases and J by 8 bases, with 14 bases between them. The CDR3 here is CASRGVKGDEQFF. The CDR3 nucleotides read TGTGCCAGCAGGGGAGTGAAGGGGGATGAGCAGTTCTTC.

There are many counts of this clonotype. The CDR3 loop reads CASSEARGLGEAFF. In nucleotides, the CDR3 is TGTGCCAGCAGTGAAGCAAGGGGGCTAGGTGAAGCTTTCTTT. This chain joins TRBV2 and TRBJ1-1, with 7 bases that match TRBD1. The J segment lost 7 bases and the V segment lost 0 bases, leaving 5 bases of the junction unmatched. The CDR3 runs 14 residues. The germline CDR1 and CDR2 sequences are SNHLY and FYNNEI.

This clonotype was found many times. The gene calls are TRBV28 and TRBJ1-5; TRBD1 matches 7 bases. The CDR3 loop spans 16 amino acids. V trimming: 2 bases; J trimming: 7 bases; junction bases outside the gene matches: 11. From germline, CDR1 is MDHEN and CDR2 SYDVKM. The DNA of the CDR3 is TGTGCCAGCAGTTTAATCGCAGGGGGTCAGGGACAGCCCCAGCATTTT. Encoded protein: CASSLIAGGQGQPQHF. The entire variable domain, with the rest obtained from reference TRBV28 and TRBJ1-5, is as follows: DVKVTQSSRYLVKRTGEKVFLECVQDMDHENMFWYRQDPGLGLRLIYFSYDVKMKEKGDIPEGYSVSREKKERFSLILESASTNQTSMYLCASSLIAGGQGQPQHFGDGTRLSIL.